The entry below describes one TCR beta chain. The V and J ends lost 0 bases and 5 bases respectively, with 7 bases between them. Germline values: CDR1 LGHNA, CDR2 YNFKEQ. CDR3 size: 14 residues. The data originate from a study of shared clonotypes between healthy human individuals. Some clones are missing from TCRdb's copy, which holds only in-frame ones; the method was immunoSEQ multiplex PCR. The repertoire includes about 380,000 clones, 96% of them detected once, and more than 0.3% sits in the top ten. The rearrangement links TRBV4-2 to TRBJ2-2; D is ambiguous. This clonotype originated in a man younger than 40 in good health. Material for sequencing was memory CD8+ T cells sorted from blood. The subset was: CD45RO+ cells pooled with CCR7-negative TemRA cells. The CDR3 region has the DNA TGTGCCAGCAGCCAAGAGTGGGGTACCGGGGAGCTGTTTTTT. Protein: CASSQEWGTGELFF.